The sequence of this T cell receptor (beta chain) was determined in a study of blood T cell repertoires in COVID-19. Germline V lookup: CDR1 LGHNA, CDR2 YNFKEQ. Between the trimmed V and J ends, which lost 0 bases and 8 bases, there was a span of 15 bases. CDR3 length: 15 residues. Authors' analysis steps: Researchers report that nucleated cell counts were estimated from reference gene primer amplification. The repertoire was sequenced with immunoSEQ multiplex PCR; TCRdb's copy has only in-frame clones and lacks some. The V and J calls and clone size are taken from that table; D and trimming were inferred from the DNA. The repertoire consists of approximately 160,000 clones, with roughly 88% occurring once and the leading ten covering under 3.5%.

The clonotype was recovered from a woman aged 60-75 years with acute or convalescent COVID-19. Material: peripheral blood. The gene calls are TRBV4-2 and TRBJ2-3; D possibly corresponds to TRBD2 (6 bases). The CDR3 spells CASSQDEASAGTQYF. The CDR3, as DNA: TGTGCCAGCAGCCAAGACGAGGCTAGCGCTGGTACGCAGTATTTT.